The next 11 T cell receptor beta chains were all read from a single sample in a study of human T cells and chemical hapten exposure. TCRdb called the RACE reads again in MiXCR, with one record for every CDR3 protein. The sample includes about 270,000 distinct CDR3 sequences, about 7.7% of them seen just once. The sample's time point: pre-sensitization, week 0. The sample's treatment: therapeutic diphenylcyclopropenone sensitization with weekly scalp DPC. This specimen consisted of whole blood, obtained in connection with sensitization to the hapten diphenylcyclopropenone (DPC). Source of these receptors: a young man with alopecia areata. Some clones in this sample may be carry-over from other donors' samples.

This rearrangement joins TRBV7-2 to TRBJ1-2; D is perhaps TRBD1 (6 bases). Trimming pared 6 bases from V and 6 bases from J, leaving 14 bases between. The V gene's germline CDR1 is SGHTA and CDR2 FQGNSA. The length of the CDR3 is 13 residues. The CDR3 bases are TGTGCCAGCAGAGGGGGACCGCCCGATGGCTACACCTTC. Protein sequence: CASRGGPPDGYTF.

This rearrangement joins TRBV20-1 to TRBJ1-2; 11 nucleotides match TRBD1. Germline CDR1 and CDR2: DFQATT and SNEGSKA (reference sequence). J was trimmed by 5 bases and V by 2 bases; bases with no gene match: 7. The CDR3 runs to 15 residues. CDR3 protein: CSARTGQGAMYGYTF. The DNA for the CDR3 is TGCAGTGCTAGAACCGGACAGGGGGCCATGTATGGCTACACCTTC.

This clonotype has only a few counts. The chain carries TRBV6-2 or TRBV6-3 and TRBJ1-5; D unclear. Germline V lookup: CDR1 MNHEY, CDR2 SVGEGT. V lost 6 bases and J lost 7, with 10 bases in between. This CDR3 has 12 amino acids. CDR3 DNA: TGTGCCAGCAGCAACATCGCCCAGCCCCAGCATTTT. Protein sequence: CASSNIAQPQHF.

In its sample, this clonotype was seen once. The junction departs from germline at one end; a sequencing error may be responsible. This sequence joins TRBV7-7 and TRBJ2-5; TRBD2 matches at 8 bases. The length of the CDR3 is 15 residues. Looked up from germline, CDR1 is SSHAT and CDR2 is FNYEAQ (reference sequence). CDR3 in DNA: TGTACCAGCAGCCTATTTCGGGGGGGCCAAGAGACCCAGTACTTC. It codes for CTSSLFRGGQETQYF.

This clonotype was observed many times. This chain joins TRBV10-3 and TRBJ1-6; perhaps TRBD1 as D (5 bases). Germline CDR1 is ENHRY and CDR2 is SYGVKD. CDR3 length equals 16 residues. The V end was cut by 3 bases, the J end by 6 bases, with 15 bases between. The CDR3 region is CAISDPDRNFNSPLHF. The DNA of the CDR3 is TGTGCCATCAGTGATCCCGACAGAAACTTTAATTCACCCCTCCACTTT.

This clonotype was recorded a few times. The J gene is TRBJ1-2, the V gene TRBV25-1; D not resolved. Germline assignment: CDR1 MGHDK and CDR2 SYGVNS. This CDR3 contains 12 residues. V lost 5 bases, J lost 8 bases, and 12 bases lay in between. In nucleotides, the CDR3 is TGTGCCAGCAGTCGAAACGGGCGCGGCTACACCTTC. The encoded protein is CASSRNGRGYTF.

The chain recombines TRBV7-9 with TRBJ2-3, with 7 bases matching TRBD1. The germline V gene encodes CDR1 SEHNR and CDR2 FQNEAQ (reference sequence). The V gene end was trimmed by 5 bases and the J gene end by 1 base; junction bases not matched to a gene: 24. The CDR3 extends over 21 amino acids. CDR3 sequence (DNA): TGTGCCAGCAGCCCTCATTCCGGACAGGTAGATAGGAGTCAGGGCACAGATACGCAGTATTTT. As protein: CASSPHSGQVDRSQGTDTQYF.

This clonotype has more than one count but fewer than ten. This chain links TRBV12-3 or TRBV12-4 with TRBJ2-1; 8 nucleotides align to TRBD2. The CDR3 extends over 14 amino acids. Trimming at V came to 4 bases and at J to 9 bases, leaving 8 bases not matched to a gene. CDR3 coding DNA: TGTGCCAGCAGTTCGGGGGGGCTAAGGTTTGAGCAGTTCTTC. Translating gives CASSSGGLRFEQFF.

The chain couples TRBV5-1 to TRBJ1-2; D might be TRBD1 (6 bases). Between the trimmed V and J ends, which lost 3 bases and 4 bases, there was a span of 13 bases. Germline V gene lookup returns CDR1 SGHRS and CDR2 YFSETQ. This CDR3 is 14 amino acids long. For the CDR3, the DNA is TGCGCCAGCAGCTCAGGGGAACGGAGCTATGGCTACACCTTC. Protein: CASSSGERSYGYTF.

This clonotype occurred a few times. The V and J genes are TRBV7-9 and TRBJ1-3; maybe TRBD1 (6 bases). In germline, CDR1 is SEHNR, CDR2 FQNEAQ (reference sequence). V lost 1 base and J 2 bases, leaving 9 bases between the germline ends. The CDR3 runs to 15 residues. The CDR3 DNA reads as TGTGCCAGCAGCTTAGTCCGGGGGCCTGGAAACACCATATATTTT. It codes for CASSLVRGPGNTIYF. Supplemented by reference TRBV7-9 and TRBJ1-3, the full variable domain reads DTGVSQNPRHKITKRGQNVTFRCDPISEHNRLYWYRQTLGQGPEFLTYFQNEAQLEKSRLLSDRFSAERPKGSFSTLEIQRTEQGDSAMYLCASSLVRGPGNTIYFGEGSWLTVV.

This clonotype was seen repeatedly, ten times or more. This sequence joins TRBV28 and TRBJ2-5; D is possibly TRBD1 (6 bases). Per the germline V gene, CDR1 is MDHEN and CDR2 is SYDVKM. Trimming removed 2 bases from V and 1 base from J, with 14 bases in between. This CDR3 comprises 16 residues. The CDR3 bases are TGTGCCAGCAGTTTAACCCCGACAGGCCTCCAAGAGACCCAGTACTTC. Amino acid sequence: CASSLTPTGLQETQYF.